The clone carrying this T cell receptor (beta chain) showed up just once. This sample was included in a study of T cell changes during pregnancy in multiple sclerosis. CDR1 and CDR2 from the germline V gene are SGHTA and FQGNSA. The CDR3 is 15 residues long. The V end lost 7 bases, the J end lost 4 bases, and 17 bases lay between the germline ends. Sequencing was performed with immunoSEQ multiplex PCR; in TCRdb, only in-frame clones are kept and a portion is missing. The sample lists 33,000 or so clones, around nine tenths occurring once. This chain connects TRBV7-2 to TRBJ2-1, with D tentatively TRBD2 (7 bases). The receptor was isolated from a female donor with multiple sclerosis, enrolled in a pregnancy study. This material consisted of CD8+ T cells from peripheral blood mononuclear cells, taken in the second trimester of pregnancy. CDR3 DNA: TGTGCCAGCAAGGGGGGGCGATGGGGATACAATGAGCAGTTCTTC. Residues: CASKGGRWGYNEQFF.